This T cell receptor beta chain was identified in a study of cytomegalovirus exposure and HLA in healthy donors. Donors were ostensibly healthy at sampling, although undocumented immune exposures were probable. Concerning this clone: The junction shows a germline mismatch at one end, possibly a read error.

Germline-derived CDR1 and CDR2 are SGHAT and FQNNGV. The CDR3 consists of 14 residues. PCR was performed using 60 Vbeta and 13 Jbeta primers. Here immunoSEQ multiplex PCR was the method, and the copy in TCRdb shows in-frame clones only, minus some. The table shows about 64,000 clones, with 85% occurring only once. This rearrangement joins TRBV11-2 to TRBJ2-5, with D tentatively TRBD2 (6 bases). Sequenced material: PBMCs. The clonotype comes from a female donor in good health and CMV-seronegative. This chain's CDR3 is CASGLFGGLETQYF. The CDR3 region has the DNA TGTGCCAGCGGCTTATTTGGGGGGTTGGAGACCCAGTACTTC.